This T cell receptor (beta chain) emerged from a study of blood T cell repertoires in COVID-19. Study context: Samples of COVID-19 (acute and convalescent) were obtained from the United States, Italy and Spain. In each case, the material was cDNA or gDNA derived from T cells, B-cell-depleted T cells, or PBMCs.

In the study's own analysis: Amplification of reference gene primers provided the estimated nucleated cell counts. The data were produced by immunoSEQ multiplex PCR, yet TCRdb's version contains in-frame clones alone and is incomplete. V, J and clone size reflect that table, while D and trimming were determined from the DNA. The profile shows some 93,000 clones, approximately 80% of them singletons. The germline V gene encodes CDR1 SGHVS and CDR2 FQNEAQ. The CDR3 covers 18 residues. Trimming took 2 bases from V and 5 from J, leaving 22 bases between them. This clonotype originated in a man in his 70s with acute or convalescent COVID-19. Sequencing input: peripheral blood. V gene TRBV7-8 combines with J gene TRBJ2-1; D is perhaps TRBD2 (7 bases). This CDR3 is CASSLLAGRGGLDNEQFF. As DNA, the CDR3 is TGTGCCAGCAGCTTATTAGCGGGTCGAGGGGGGCTAGACAATGAGCAGTTCTTC.